This T cell receptor (beta chain) came from a study of OX40 agonist ivuxolimab in advanced cancers. Study outcomes and limitations: Averaging showed that CD8+ T cells had more expanded clones than CD4+ did.

Details on this clone: Antigen specificity is unknown.

Produced via immunoSEQ multiplex PCR; TCRdb's table is partial and in-frame only. Altogether thousands of clones are present, around four fifths being singletons, with the ten largest covering roughly 24%. Autoimmune disease history or systemic immunosuppression barred patients. The germline V gene has CDR1 SQVTM and CDR2 ANQGSEA. V was trimmed by 2 bases and J by 5 bases, leaving 15 bases between them. The CDR3 totals 14 residues. The receptor was isolated from an adult with an advanced solid tumor such as melanoma, head and neck, liver or kidney cancer. This sequence joins TRBV29-1 and TRBJ2-5; D possibly corresponds to TRBD1 (6 bases). This sample comprised CD4+ or CD8+ T cells sorted from blood, obtained in a trial of the OX40 agonist ivuxolimab. The CDR3 nucleotides are TGCAGCGTTGAAAGAGGTCAGGGGCTTGAGACCCAGTACTTC. This sequence encodes CSVERGQGLETQYF.